This T cell receptor (beta chain) was captured by sequencing in a study of blood T cell repertoires in COVID-19. Study summary: Whether acute or convalescent, the COVID-19 samples came from the United States, Italy and Spain. PBMCs, B-cell-depleted T cells, or T cells provided the cDNA or gDNA that made up the material.

The CDR3 covers 16 residues. V dropped 4 bases and J dropped 8 bases, with 22 bases sitting between them. The V gene's germline CDR1 is SGHRS and CDR2 YFSETQ. As originally analysed: Amplification of reference gene primers provided the estimated nucleated cell counts. Data came from immunoSEQ multiplex PCR; TCRdb stores just in-frame clones and leaves some out. The D gene and trimming were derived from the DNA, and the V and J assignments and clone size from that table. The top ten hold 7.4% of the sample, which has hundreds of thousands of clones, roughly 84% seen once. Material for sequencing was peripheral blood. The source of this sequence is a woman in her fifties or sixties with acute or convalescent COVID-19. The rearrangement links TRBV5-1 to TRBJ1-3; the D gene is possibly TRBD1 (5 bases). CDR3 amino acids: CASSRPRDYLADTIYF. CDR3 DNA sequence: TGCGCCAGCAGCCGACCTCGGGACTACCTGGCGGACACCATATATTTT.